This T cell receptor beta chain was captured by sequencing in a study of beta chain features in type 1 diabetes. Study-wide results and caveats: Equally in patients and controls, PCR might preferentially amplify shorter templates.

This clone was counted only a few times. Its antigen is currently unknown. Reverse transcribing all isolated RNA meant expressed TCRB transcripts were sequenced. Around 3.8 million reads per sample were averaged for naive, central memory and regulatory samples. Generated by immunoSEQ multiplex PCR, the TCRdb table keeps only in-frame clones and is missing some. The profile shows about 220,000 clones, approximately 10% of them singletons. Specimen: central memory CD4+ T cells from blood. This TCR was recovered from a young man in good health.

The CDR3 region is CAGGEGYTF. The CDR3 bases are TGTGCAGGGGGCGAAGGCTACACCTTC. V and J are TRBV19 and TRBJ1-2; 7 nucleotides align to TRBD1. The CDR3 has 9 amino acids. Germline V lookup: CDR1 LNHDA, CDR2 SQIVND (reference sequence).